This TCR beta chain originates from a study of cytomegalovirus exposure and HLA in healthy donors. The PCR made use of 60 Vbeta and 13 Jbeta primers. Data came from immunoSEQ multiplex PCR; TCRdb stores just in-frame clones and leaves some out. The sample shows about 140,000 clones, more than 75% of them seen only once. V gave up 8 bases and J gave up 0 bases, with 10 bases separating them. Germline CDR1 is MNHNY and CDR2 is SVGAGI (reference sequence). The CDR3 runs to 13 residues. This receptor was identified in a female donor in good health and CMV-seronegative. Sequencing input: PBMCs. V and J are TRBV6-6 and TRBJ1-1, with D perhaps TRBD1 (5 bases). The CDR3 nucleotides are TGTGCCAGCCAGGGTGGCATGAACACTGAAGCTTTCTTT. As protein: CASQGGMNTEAFF.